This TCR beta chain was sequenced in a study of T-cell memory formation after mild COVID-19. Whole-study findings and limits: Memory cells collected pre-infection included some clones that later responded, suggesting cross-reactive memory joined.

Each CDR3 protein is one row after TCRdb ran MiXCR on the 5' RACE reads. This sample has approximately 390,000 distinct CDR3 sequences, with approximately 15% found just once. The V and J ends lost 2 bases and 0 bases, in that order; junction bases with no gene match: 2. The CDR3 sequence is 15 residues long. Looked up from germline, CDR1 is SGHRS and CDR2 is YFSETQ. This clonotype appeared a few times. As yet, its antigen is unknown. The chain joins TRBV5-1 to TRBJ2-7; 10 nucleotides align to TRBD1. Sequences were obtained from PBMCs or a T cell subset sorted from them (not recorded which). This TCR came from a man aged 18-30 years who had mild COVID-19 (a few samples of this study predate the infection). Cell type and time point are not known. The DNA for the CDR3 is TGCGCCAGCAGCTTTGGGGACAGGGGCTCCTACGAGCAGTACTTC. This gives the protein CASSFGDRGSYEQYF.